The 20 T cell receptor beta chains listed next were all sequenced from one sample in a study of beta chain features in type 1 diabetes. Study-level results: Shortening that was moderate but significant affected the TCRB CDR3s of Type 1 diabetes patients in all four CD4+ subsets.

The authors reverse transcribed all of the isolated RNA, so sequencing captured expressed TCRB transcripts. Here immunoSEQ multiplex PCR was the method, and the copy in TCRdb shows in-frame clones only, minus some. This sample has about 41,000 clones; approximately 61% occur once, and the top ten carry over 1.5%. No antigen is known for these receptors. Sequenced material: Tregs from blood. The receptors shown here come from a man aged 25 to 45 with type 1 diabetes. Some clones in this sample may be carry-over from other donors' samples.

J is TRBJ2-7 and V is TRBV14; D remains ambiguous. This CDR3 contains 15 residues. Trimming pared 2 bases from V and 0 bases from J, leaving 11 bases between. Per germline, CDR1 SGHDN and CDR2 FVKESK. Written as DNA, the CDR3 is TGTGCCAGCAGCCAAAGAACGGTTGGCTCCTACGAGCAGTACTTC. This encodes CASSQRTVGSYEQYF.

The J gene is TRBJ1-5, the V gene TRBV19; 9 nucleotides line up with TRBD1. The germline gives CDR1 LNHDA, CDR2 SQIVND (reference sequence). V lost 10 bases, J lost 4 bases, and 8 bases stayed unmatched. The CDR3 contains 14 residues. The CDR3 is CATRGQGWNQPQHF. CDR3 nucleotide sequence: TGTGCCACCAGGGGACAGGGATGGAATCAGCCCCAGCATTTT.

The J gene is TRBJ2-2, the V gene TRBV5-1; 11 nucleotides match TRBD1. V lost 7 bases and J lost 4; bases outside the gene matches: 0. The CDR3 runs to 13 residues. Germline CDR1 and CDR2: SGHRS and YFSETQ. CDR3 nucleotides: TGCGCCAGCGGGACAGGGGGCACCGGGGAGCTGTTTTTT. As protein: CASGTGGTGELFF.

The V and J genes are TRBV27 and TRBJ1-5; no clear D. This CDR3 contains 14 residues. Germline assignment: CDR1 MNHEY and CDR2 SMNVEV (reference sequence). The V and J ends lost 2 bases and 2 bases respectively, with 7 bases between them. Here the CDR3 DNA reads TGTGCCAGCAGTTTAGGTCCGGGCAATCAGCCCCAGCATTTT. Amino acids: CASSLGPGNQPQHF.

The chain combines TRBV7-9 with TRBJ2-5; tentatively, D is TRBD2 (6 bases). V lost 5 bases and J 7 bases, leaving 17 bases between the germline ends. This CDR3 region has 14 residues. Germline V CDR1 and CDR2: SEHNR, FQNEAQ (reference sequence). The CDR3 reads CASSPNREFGTQYF. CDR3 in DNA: TGTGCCAGCAGCCCCAATCGGGAGTTCGGGACCCAGTACTTC.

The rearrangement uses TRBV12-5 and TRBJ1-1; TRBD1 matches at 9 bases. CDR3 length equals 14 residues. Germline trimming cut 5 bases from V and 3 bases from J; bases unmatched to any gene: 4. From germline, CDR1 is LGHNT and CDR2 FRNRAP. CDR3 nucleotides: TGTGCTAGTGGTCCAAACAGGGGGCACACTGAAGCTTTCTTT. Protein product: CASGPNRGHTEAFF.

In DNA, the CDR3 is TGTGCCAGCAGCCCGACGGGGGTACGGGCGGATACGCAGTATTTT. Amino acid sequence: CASSPTGVRADTQYF. The chain is built from TRBV4-2 and TRBJ2-3, with D perhaps matching TRBD2 (6 bases). Germline values: CDR1 LGHNA, CDR2 YNFKEQ. The V end lost 4 bases, the J end lost 6 bases, and 17 bases lay between the germline ends. There are 15 residues in the CDR3.

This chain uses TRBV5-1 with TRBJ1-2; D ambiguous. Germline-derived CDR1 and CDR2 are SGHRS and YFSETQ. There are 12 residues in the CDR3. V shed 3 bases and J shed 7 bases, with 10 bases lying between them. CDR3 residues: CASSSAGRGYTF. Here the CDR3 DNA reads TGCGCCAGCAGCTCCGCCGGTCGTGGCTACACCTTC.

The CDR3 is CASSLSSLTDTQYF. The CDR3 DNA sequence: TGTGCCAGCAGTTTATCCAGTCTCACAGATACGCAGTATTTT. This rearrangement joins TRBV27 to TRBJ2-3; D is unclear. Deletions cut 0 bases from V and 2 bases from J, with 6 bases between. CDR3 length: 14 residues. CDR1 and CDR2 from the germline V gene are MNHEY and SMNVEV (reference sequence).

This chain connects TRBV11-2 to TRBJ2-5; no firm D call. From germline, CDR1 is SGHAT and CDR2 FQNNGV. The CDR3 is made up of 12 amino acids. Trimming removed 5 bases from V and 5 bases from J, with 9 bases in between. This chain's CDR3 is CASSKSYETQYF. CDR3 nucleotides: TGTGCCAGCAGCAAATCCTATGAGACCCAGTACTTC. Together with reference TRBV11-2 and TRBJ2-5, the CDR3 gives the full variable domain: EAGVAQSPRYKIIEKRQSVAFWCNPISGHATLYWYQQILGQGPKLLIQFQNNGVVDDSQLPKDRFSAERLKGVDSTLKIQPAKLEDSAVYLCASSKSYETQYFGPGTRLLVL.

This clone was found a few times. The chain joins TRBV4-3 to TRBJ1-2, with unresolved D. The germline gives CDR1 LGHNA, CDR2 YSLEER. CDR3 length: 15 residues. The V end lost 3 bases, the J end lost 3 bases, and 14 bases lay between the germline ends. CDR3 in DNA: TGCGCCAGCAGCCACTCCGGGAGGGTTGACTATGGCTACACCTTC. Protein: CASSHSGRVDYGYTF.

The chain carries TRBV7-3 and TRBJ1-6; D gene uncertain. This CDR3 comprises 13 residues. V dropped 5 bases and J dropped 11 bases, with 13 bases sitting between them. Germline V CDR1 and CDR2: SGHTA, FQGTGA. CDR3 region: CASSQAREAPLHF. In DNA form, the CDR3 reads TGTGCCAGCAGCCAGGCACGTGAAGCACCCCTCCACTTT.

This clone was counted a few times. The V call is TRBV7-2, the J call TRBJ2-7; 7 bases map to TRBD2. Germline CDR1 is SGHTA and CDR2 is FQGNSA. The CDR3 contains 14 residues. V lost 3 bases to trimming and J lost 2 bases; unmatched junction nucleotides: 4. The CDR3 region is CASSFAGEAYEQYF. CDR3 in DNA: TGTGCCAGCAGCTTCGCGGGGGAGGCCTACGAGCAGTACTTC.

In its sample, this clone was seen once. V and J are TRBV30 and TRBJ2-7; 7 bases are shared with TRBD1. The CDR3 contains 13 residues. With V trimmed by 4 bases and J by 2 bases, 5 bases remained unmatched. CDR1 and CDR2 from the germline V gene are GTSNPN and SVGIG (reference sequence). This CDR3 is CAWNRGQTYEQYF. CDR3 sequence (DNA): TGTGCCTGGAACAGGGGTCAAACCTACGAGCAGTACTTC.

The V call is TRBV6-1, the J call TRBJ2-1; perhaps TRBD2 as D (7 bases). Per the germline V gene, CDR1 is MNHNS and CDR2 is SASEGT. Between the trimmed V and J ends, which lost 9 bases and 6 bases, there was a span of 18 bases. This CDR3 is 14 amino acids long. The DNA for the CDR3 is TGTGCCAGTATAATACAGGGAGGGATCAATGAGCAGTTCTTC. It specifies CASIIQGGINEQFF.

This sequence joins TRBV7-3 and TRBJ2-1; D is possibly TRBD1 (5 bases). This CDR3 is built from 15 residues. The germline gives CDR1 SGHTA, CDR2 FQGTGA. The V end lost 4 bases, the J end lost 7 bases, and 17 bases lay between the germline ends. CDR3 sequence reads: CASSSGQGISNEQFF. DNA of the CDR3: TGTGCCAGCAGCTCTGGGCAGGGTATTTCTAATGAGCAGTTCTTC. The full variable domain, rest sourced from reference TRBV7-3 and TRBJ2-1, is GAGVSQTPSNKVTEKGKYVELRCDPISGHTALYWYRQSLGQGPEFLIYFQGTGAADDSGLPNDRFFAVRPEGSVSTLKIQRTERGDSAVYLCASSSGQGISNEQFFGPGTRLTVL.

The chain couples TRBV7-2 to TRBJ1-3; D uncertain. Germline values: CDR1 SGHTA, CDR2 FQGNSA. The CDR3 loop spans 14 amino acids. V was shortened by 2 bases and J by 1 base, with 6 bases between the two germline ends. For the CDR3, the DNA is TGTGCCAGCAGCTTATTCAGGTCTGGAAACACCATATATTTT. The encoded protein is CASSLFRSGNTIYF.

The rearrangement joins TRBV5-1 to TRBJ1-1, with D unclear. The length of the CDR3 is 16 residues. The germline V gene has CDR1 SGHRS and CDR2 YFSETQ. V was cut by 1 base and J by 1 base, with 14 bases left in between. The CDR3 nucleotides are TGCGCCAGCAGCTTGTTCGGTGGACTTGGGAACACTGAAGCTTTCTTT. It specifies CASSLFGGLGNTEAFF.

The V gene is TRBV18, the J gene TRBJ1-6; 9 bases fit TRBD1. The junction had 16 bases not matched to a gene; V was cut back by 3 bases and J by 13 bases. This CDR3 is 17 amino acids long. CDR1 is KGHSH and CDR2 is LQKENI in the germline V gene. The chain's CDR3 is CASSPWVGQGLVRPLHF. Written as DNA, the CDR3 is TGTGCCAGCTCACCCTGGGTAGGACAGGGGCTGGTACGGCCCCTCCACTTT. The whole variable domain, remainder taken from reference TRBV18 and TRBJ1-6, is NAGVMQNPRHLVRRRGQEARLRCSPMKGHSHVYWYRQLPEEGLKFMVYLQKENIIDESGMPKERFSAEFPKEGPSILRIQQVVRGDSAAYFCASSPWVGQGLVRPLHFGNGTRLTVT.

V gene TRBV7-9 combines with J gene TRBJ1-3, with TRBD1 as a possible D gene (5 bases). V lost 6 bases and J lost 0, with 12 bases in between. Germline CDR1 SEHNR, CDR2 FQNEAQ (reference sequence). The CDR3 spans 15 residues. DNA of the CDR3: TGTGCCAGCAGTCGAGACAGATACTCTGGAAACACCATATATTTT. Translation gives CASSRDRYSGNTIYF.